The present TCR beta chain was sequenced within a study of T-cell reconstitution after alpha-beta-depleted transplantation in children. A word on this clonotype: Its antigen is unknown.

The V and J ends lost 3 bases and 2 bases respectively, with 8 bases between them. The CDR3 runs to 13 residues. Germline assignment: CDR1 SGHVS and CDR2 FQNEAQ. The authors prepared the TCRbeta library with unique molecular identifiers. TCRdb reanalysed the PCR reads using MiXCR and keeps one entry per CDR3 protein. The sample gives roughly 500,000 distinct CDR3 sequences, more than 9% of which show up once; around 2% is in the top ten. Broader study findings: Approximately two months post-transplant, alpha-beta T cells reportedly originated from several hundred expanded graft clones. Newly produced T cells mostly provided counts and TCRbeta diversity after one year, as hyperexpanded clones declined. Surviving recipient T cells and thymic progenitors accounted for the high day-60 TCRbeta diversity observed in some patients.

The chain combines TRBV7-8 with TRBJ2-7; weak D call: TRBD2 (6 bases). The TCR was taken from a child aged 2-9 years with inherited bone marrow failure, due to receive a stem cell transplant. Source: PBMCs, taken before TCRalphabeta/CD19-depleted stem cell transplant. The CDR3 loop is CASSLTSPYEQYF. Here the CDR3 DNA reads TGTGCCAGCAGCTTGACTAGTCCCTACGAGCAGTACTTC.